This is a list of T cell receptor beta chains from one sample in a study of T cells in Graves' hyperthyroidism and ophthalmopathy. TCRdb reprocessed the multiplex PCR reads with MiXCR, giving one entry per CDR3 protein. The sample records nearly 600,000 distinct CDR3 sequences, 14% being singletons. Sequencing used blood. All receptors come from a woman aged 18-35 years with Graves' ophthalmopathy. The CDR3 runs from the conserved cysteine through the conserved F or W. The D gene is left open where the match is weak. Some rows mark clone size as missing; the rest say once, few, many or name a class of expanded clone.

>TRBJ2-5|TRBV6-2/TRBV6-3|few|-
TGTGCCAGCAGTTACTCGCCCAGGGGTGGGGAGACCCAGTACTTC
CASSYSPRGGETQYF
>TRBJ2-2|TRBV11-2|many|-
TGTGCCAGCAGACGACTACGGGGCACCGGGGAGCTGTTTTTT
CASRRLRGTGELFF
>TRBJ2-5|TRBV20-1|few|TRBD2
TGCAGTGCTAGAGAGGCGGCGATAGCGGGTTATGGGCCTTTCCAAGAGACCCAGTACTTC
CSAREAAIAGYGPFQETQYF
>TRBJ2-2|TRBV11-2|few|TRBD2
TGTGCCAGCAGCTCGTATTTCGCTAGGGGCACTAGCGTGGCCGGGGAGCTGTTTTTT
CASSSYFARGTSVAGELFF
>TRBJ2-1|TRBV30|many|TRBD1
TGTGCCTGGAGTGTATGGGACAGGGGGCACAATGAGCAGTTCTTC
CAWSVWDRGHNEQFF
>TRBJ2-7|TRBV3-1|many|TRBD2
TGTGCCAGCAGCCAAGGGCTAGCGGGATCCTACGAGCAGTACTTC
CASSQGLAGSYEQYF
>TRBJ2-2|TRBV2|-|TRBD2
TGTGCCAGCAGATTCAGACTAGCGGGAGCCGGGGAGCTGTTTTTT
CASRFRLAGAGELFF
>TRBJ2-5|TRBV28|many|TRBD1
TGTGCCACCGCCAGGGGGCAGGGAGGGACCCAGTACTTC
CATARGQGGTQYF
>TRBJ2-3|TRBV3-1|many|TRBD2
TGTGCCAGCAGCCAAGGGACTAGCGGCGCAGATACGCAGTATTTT
CASSQGTSGADTQYF
>TRBJ2-1|TRBV7-3|many|-
TGTGCCAGCAGCTTATTCCGGGGCCCGTACAATGAGCAGTTCTTC
CASSLFRGPYNEQFF
>TRBJ2-1|TRBV7-8|many|TRBD2
TGTGCCAGCAGCCCAGGCAGACTAGCGAGGAACAATGAGCAGTTCTTC
CASSPGRLARNNEQFF
>TRBJ2-2|TRBV7-6|few|TRBD1
TGTGCCAGCAGCCGCCTGGGACAGAAGAGAACCGGGGAGCTGTTTTTT
CASSRLGQKRTGELFF
>TRBJ2-1|TRBV9|few|-
TGTGCCAGCAGCCAGGCTAGACACGGGGGTGAGCAGTTCTTC
CASSQARHGGEQFF
>TRBJ2-7|TRBV6-1|many|TRBD1
TGTGCCAGCAGCCACCGACAGGGGAACTCCGAGCAGTACTTC
CASSHRQGNSEQYF
>TRBJ1-1|TRBV12-3/TRBV12-4|few|-
TGTGCCAGCAGTTTTGGTTGGGCCGAGACTGAAGCTTTCTTT
CASSFGWAETEAFF
>TRBJ2-5|TRBV11-2|many|TRBD1
TGTGCCAGCAGCTCCGTCGGACAGGGAGAGACCCAGTACTTC
CASSSVGQGETQYF
>TRBJ2-1|TRBV19|few|-
TGTGCCAGTAGTATCCCCAGGCCCAAGGGACCCCTATACAATGAGCAGTTCTTC
CASSIPRPKGPLYNEQFF
>TRBJ1-5|TRBV6-1|many|TRBD1
TGTGCCAGCACCGTGACAGGGGATCAGCCCCAGCATTTT
CASTVTGDQPQHF
>TRBJ2-3|TRBV20-1|few|TRBD2
TGCAGTGCAAACCCCGGGACTACCTTTACAGATACGCAGTATTTT
CSANPGTTFTDTQYF
>TRBJ1-1|TRBV11-2|many|-
TGTGCCAGCAGCTTATCCCTTTACACTGAAGCTTTCTTT
CASSLSLYTEAFF
>TRBJ2-3|TRBV19|-|-
TGTGCCAGTAGTATATCGGGCAGGGGTCTGGCAGATACGCAGTATTTT
CASSISGRGLADTQYF
>TRBJ1-1|TRBV6-5|many|-
TGTGCCAGCGTATGGTCGGCGACTAACACTGAAGCTTTCTTT
CASVWSATNTEAFF
>TRBJ2-7|TRBV20-1|many|-
TGCAGTGCTGGCCCTGCGGGCCCGCTCTCCTACGAGCAGTACTTC
CSAGPAGPLSYEQYF
>TRBJ2-1|TRBV30|many|TRBD2
TGTGCCTGGAGTGTACGATGGCGGGAGGGCCCGAGTGAGCAGTTCTTC
CAWSVRWREGPSEQFF
>TRBJ2-1|TRBV2|-|TRBD2
TGTGCCAGACTAGCGGGGCCCTACAATGAGCAGTTCTTC
CARLAGPYNEQFF
>TRBJ2-1|TRBV7-6|-|-
TGTGCCAGCAGCTTATATCGTGGGGACGGAGAGCGAAGCTCCTACAATGAGCAGTTCTTC
CASSLYRGDGERSSYNEQFF
>TRBJ2-1|TRBV4-3|-|TRBD2
TGCGCCAGCAGCCAAGTACTAGCGGGAGACTCCTACAATGAGCAGTTCTTC
CASSQVLAGDSYNEQFF
>TRBJ1-5|TRBV27|-|-
TGTGCCAGCAGCAGGCTATATAGCAATCAGCCCCAGCATTTT
CASSRLYSNQPQHF
>TRBJ2-7|TRBV7-2|many|TRBD2
TGTGCCAGCATCACGGAGCGGACGGGGGGGGCGATGGACGAGCAGTACTTC
CASITERTGGAMDEQYF
>TRBJ1-5|TRBV7-8|-|-
TGTGCCAGCATACCCGGCCTGGGAAATGTGCCCCAGCATTTT
CASIPGLGNVPQHF
>TRBJ1-2|TRBV7-2|once|-
TGTGCCAGCCTGAGTGGGAGGGGCGCAGAGGCTAATGGCTACACCTTC
CASLSGRGAEANGYTF
>TRBJ2-5|TRBV7-6|few|-
TGTGCCAGCAGCTTAGAGGGGTCAGGGCCCGGAAAAGAGACCCAGTACTTC
CASSLEGSGPGKETQYF
>TRBJ2-1|TRBV9|few|TRBD1
TGTGCCAGCAGCGTAGGAGACAGGGTCAATGAGCAGTTCTTC
CASSVGDRVNEQFF
>TRBJ2-5|TRBV12-3/TRBV12-4|many|TRBD1
TGTGCCAGCAGCCGTGGACAGGACCAAGAGACCCAGTACTTC
CASSRGQDQETQYF
>TRBJ2-5|TRBV3-2|few|-
TGTGCCAGGCCCCCTCCCCTTTGCCGGGATCCCGAGACCCAGTACTTC
CARPPPLCRDPETQYF
>TRBJ2-7|TRBV7-8|many|-
TGTGCCAGCAGCTATTCCCGGGGCCAAGCGAGTTTTACTCACTCCTACGAGCAGTACTTC
CASSYSRGQASFTHSYEQYF
>TRBJ2-7|TRBV5-6|-|-
TGTGCCAGCAGCTTGACAGGGAATAGGTACGAGCAGTACTTC
CASSLTGNRYEQYF
>TRBJ1-2|TRBV29-1|many|-
TGCAGCGTTGTCCCTTGGGGGGGACCTTATGGCTACACCTTC
CSVVPWGGPYGYTF
>TRBJ2-5|TRBV29-1|few|-
TGCAGCGTTGAACAAAGCTTAGAGACCCAGTACTTC
CSVEQSLETQYF
>TRBJ1-5|TRBV28|many|TRBD1
TGTGCCAGCACCTTGACAGGGGGAAACAATCAGCCCCAGCATTTT
CASTLTGGNNQPQHF
>TRBJ1-3|TRBV7-2|-|-
TGTGCCAGCAGCTTAGGGTGGAGGGAGAGATTTCCCTCTGGAAACACCATATATTTT
CASSLGWRERFPSGNTIYF
>TRBJ2-3|TRBV6-2/TRBV6-3|many|TRBD2
TGTGCCAGCAGTTACTCGCGGGAGCAGTATACGCAGTATTTT
CASSYSREQYTQYF
>TRBJ2-3|TRBV7-9|-|TRBD2
TGTGCCAGCAGCTACAGACTAGCGGGGAACACAGATACGCAGTATTTT
CASSYRLAGNTDTQYF
>TRBJ1-4|TRBV27|few|TRBD1
TGTGCCAGCAGTTTTAGGGGGCGCGATGAAAAACTGTTTTTT
CASSFRGRDEKLFF
>TRBJ1-1|TRBV20-1|many|-
TGCAGTGCTAGTGGTCAGGGATTAACTGAAGCTTTCTTT
CSASGQGLTEAFF
>TRBJ1-1|TRBV7-9|many|-
TGTGCCAGCAGCGCGACTGCGAACACTGAAGCTTTCTTT
CASSATANTEAFF
>TRBJ1-2|TRBV14|-|-
TGTGCCAGCAGCCGGGACGGACTTAGACGCTCCGGTAACTATGGCTACACCTTC
CASSRDGLRRSGNYGYTF
>TRBJ1-2|TRBV7-2|many|-
TGTGCCAGCAGCACAAACAAGGGGAACTATGGCTACACCTTC
CASSTNKGNYGYTF
>TRBJ2-3|TRBV24-1|few|TRBD2
TGTGCCACCAGTGCGGCGGGAGGGCGATATACGCAGTATTTT
CATSAAGGRYTQYF
>TRBJ2-1|TRBV20-1|many|-
TGCAGTGCTAGAACTCGGGAAAGGTCCTACAATGAGCAGTTCTTC
CSARTRERSYNEQFF
>TRBJ2-3|TRBV5-1|few|TRBD2
TGCGCCAGCAGGGGGGGGACTAGCGGTCCCCTGGATACGCAGTATTTT
CASRGGTSGPLDTQYF
>TRBJ2-7|TRBV18|many|-
TGTGCCAGCTCACCACCTTCCCCCCCTGAAGGCGAGCAGTACTTC
CASSPPSPPEGEQYF
>TRBJ2-7|TRBV12-3/TRBV12-4|many|-
TGTGCCAGCAGTTTCGCGGATAACTCCTACGAGCAGTACTTC
CASSFADNSYEQYF